The next 17 T cell receptor beta chains were all read from a single sample in a study of breast tumors, draining lymph nodes, adjacent tissues. TCRdb recomputed calls from the multiplex PCR reads with MiXCR, one row per CDR3 protein. The sample records 15,000 to 20,000 distinct CDR3 sequences, just under 45% being singletons. The sequencing input was tumor-adjacent breast tissue. These receptor sequences come from a female donor with breast cancer. Some clones in this sample may be carry-over from other donors' samples.

With respect to this clonotype: Compared with germline, one end of the junction differs, possibly owing to a read error. The V gene is TRBV20-1, the J gene TRBJ2-7; D ambiguous. This CDR3 contains 14 residues. Germline V gene lookup returns CDR1 DFQATT and CDR2 SNEGSKA (reference sequence). The chain's CDR3 is CSARAETFSSEQYF. CDR3 DNA: TGCAGTGCTAGAGCTGAGACTTTCTCCTCCGAGCAGTACTTC.

V and J are TRBV28 and TRBJ2-3; 15 nucleotides line up with TRBD2. CDR1 and CDR2 from the germline V gene are MDHEN and SYDVKM. The CDR3 is made up of 15 amino acids. Trimming cost V 4 bases and J 5 bases; bases outside gene matches: 1. CDR3 sequence (DNA): TGTGCCAGCAGTTGGACTAGCGGGGGGGAAGATACGCAGTATTTT. Encoded protein: CASSWTSGGEDTQYF.

By proportion, this clonotype is medium-sized. J is TRBJ2-7 and V is TRBV15; D is unclear. The germline V gene encodes CDR1 LNHNV and CDR2 YYDKDF (reference sequence). V was clipped by 0 bases and J by 4 bases, with 7 bases between them. The CDR3 runs 13 residues. For the CDR3, the DNA is TGTGCCACCAGCAGAGATCGACTTTACGAGCAGTACTTC. Its translation is CATSRDRLYEQYF. The variable domain in full, completed from reference TRBV15 and TRBJ2-7, reads DAMVIQNPRYQVTQFGKPVTLSCSQTLNHNVMYWYQQKSSQAPKLLFHYYDKDFNNEADTPDNFQSRRPNTSFCFLDIRSPGLGDTAMYLCATSRDRLYEQYFGPGTRLTVT.

The CDR3 reads CASSYKTGSYEQYF. DNA for the CDR3: TGTGCCAGCAGTTACAAGACAGGGTCCTACGAGCAGTACTTC. J is TRBJ2-7 and V is TRBV6-6, with 7 nucleotides matching TRBD1. Germline V lookup: CDR1 MNHNY, CDR2 SVGAGI (reference sequence). Losses at the gene ends were 2 bases for V and 1 base for J; bases not matched to a gene: 2. The CDR3 contains 14 residues.

The chain uses TRBV6-5 and TRBJ2-7, with 9 bases lining up with TRBD1. Germline V lookup: CDR1 MNHEY, CDR2 SVGAGI. The CDR3 is made up of 13 amino acids. V was pared by 5 bases and J by 7 bases, with 6 bases of the junction left unmatched. In DNA, the CDR3 is TGTGCCAGCAGTGGGGACAGGGTCGGGGAGCAGTACTTC. Protein sequence: CASSGDRVGEQYF.

The rearrangement uses TRBV6-2 or TRBV6-3 and TRBJ1-4; tentative D call: TRBD1 (6 bases). From germline, CDR1 is MNHEY and CDR2 SVGEGT. CDR3 size: 15 residues. Trimming removed 8 bases from V and 7 bases from J, with 20 bases in between. CDR3 amino acids: CASRHPSQGFEKLFF. For the CDR3, the DNA is TGTGCCAGCCGTCACCCCTCACAGGGATTTGAAAAACTGTTTTTT.

The chain is built from TRBV5-1 and TRBJ1-6, with D unclear. Trimming removed 2 bases at V and 14 bases at J, with 14 bases between. The CDR3 spans 13 residues. Germline V CDR1 and CDR2: SGHRS, YFSETQ. The CDR3, as DNA: TGCGCCAGCAGCTTCGGGAGGTCAAACGCCCTCCACTTT. This codes for CASSFGRSNALHF.

By sample share, this clonotype is medium-sized. The chain links TRBV29-1 to TRBJ2-1, with 11 bases fitting TRBD1. Looked up from germline, CDR1 is SQVTM and CDR2 is ANQGSEA. The length of the CDR3 is 14 residues. Trimming at V came to 3 bases and at J to 9 bases, leaving 7 bases not matched to a gene. The CDR3 loop is CSVEKQDRGREQFF. The CDR3 nucleotides are TGCAGCGTTGAGAAACAGGACAGGGGGCGTGAGCAGTTCTTC.

At least ten counts were recorded for this clonotype. V is TRBV6-1 and J is TRBJ1-5; D possibly corresponds to TRBD1 (5 bases). Per the germline V gene, CDR1 is MNHNS and CDR2 is SASEGT. There are 14 residues in the CDR3. With 0 bases removed from V and 7 bases from J, the gap between germline ends came to 10 bases. The CDR3 bases are TGTGCCAGCAGTGAAGCGGGGGTTTGGCAGCCCCAGCATTTT. This sequence encodes CASSEAGVWQPQHF.

This clonotype was detected ten times or more. The genes are TRBV6-1 and TRBJ2-4, with 13 nucleotides matching TRBD2. This CDR3 has 19 residues. V lost 7 bases, J lost 0 bases, and 12 bases stayed unmatched. From germline, CDR1 is MNHNS and CDR2 SASEGT. CDR3 protein: CASTLTGTSGNLAKNIQYF. DNA of the CDR3: TGTGCCAGCACCTTAACCGGGACTAGCGGGAACTTAGCCAAAAACATTCAGTACTTC.

By its share, this clonotype is medium-sized. The chain joins TRBV24-1 to TRBJ2-1; 8 nucleotides align to TRBD2. Germline values: CDR1 KGHDR, CDR2 SFDVKD. This CDR3 is built from 17 residues. V was clipped by 3 bases and J by 3 bases; unmatched bases: 9. CDR3 in DNA: TGTGCCACCAGTGATCCTTCGCGGGAGGCCCGCTACAATGAGCAGTTCTTC. It codes for CATSDPSREARYNEQFF.

This chain joins TRBV5-1 and TRBJ2-7; 14 positions match TRBD2. CDR1 is SGHRS, CDR2 YFSETQ, per germline. Losses at the gene ends were 7 bases for V and 0 bases for J; bases not matched to a gene: 9. The CDR3 length is 17 residues. CDR3 amino acids: CASGAGLAGDGSYEQYF. CDR3 sequence (DNA): TGCGCCAGCGGAGCGGGACTAGCGGGAGATGGCTCCTACGAGCAGTACTTC.

This sequence joins TRBV7-2 and TRBJ2-7, with 7 bases fitting TRBD1. Germline lookup yields CDR1 SGHTA and CDR2 FQGNSA. The CDR3 is 17 residues long. Trimming removed 1 base from V and 6 bases from J; junction bases left unmatched: 15. The CDR3 protein is CASSLGLVRQGTSEQYF. As DNA, the CDR3 is TGTGCCAGCAGCTTAGGCCTAGTTCGACAGGGAACCTCCGAGCAGTACTTC. Full variable domain (rest looked up from reference TRBV7-2 and TRBJ2-7): GAGVSQSPSNKVTEKGKDVELRCDPISGHTALYWYRQSLGQGLEFLIYFQGNSAPDKSGLPSDRFSAERTGGSVSTLTIQRTQQEDSAVYLCASSLGLVRQGTSEQYFGPGTRLTVT.

The chain employs TRBV10-3 and TRBJ2-3, with 13 bases lining up with TRBD2. Germline V gene lookup returns CDR1 ENHRY and CDR2 SYGVKD. Trimming at V came to 5 bases and at J to 4 bases, leaving 6 bases not matched to a gene. This CDR3 spans 16 amino acids. CDR3 sequence reads: CAISKGTSGAADTQYF. The CDR3 region has the DNA TGTGCCATCAGTAAAGGGACTAGCGGGGCTGCAGATACGCAGTATTTT.

This clonotype has a count of ten or more. CDR3 in amino acids: CASSLGGAADTQYF. CDR3 DNA sequence: TGTGCCAGCAGCTTAGGAGGGGCGGCAGATACGCAGTATTTT. V is TRBV7-2 and J is TRBJ2-3; D might be TRBD1 or TRBD2, each matching 5 bases. Per germline, CDR1 SGHTA and CDR2 FQGNSA. V dropped 1 base and J dropped 4 bases, with 9 bases sitting between them. This CDR3 region has 14 residues.

The genes are TRBV4-2 and TRBJ2-1; perhaps TRBD2 as D (7 bases). The CDR3 is 17 residues long. Germline assignment: CDR1 LGHNA and CDR2 YNFKEQ. V was cut by 0 bases and J by 7 bases, with 19 bases left in between. CDR3 amino acids: CASSQDRGADYMNEQFF. The DNA of the CDR3 is TGTGCCAGCAGCCAAGATCGGGGGGCAGACTACATGAATGAGCAGTTCTTC.

The V gene is TRBV2, the J gene TRBJ2-7; 10 positions agree with TRBD1. CDR1 and CDR2 from the germline V gene are SNHLY and FYNNEI. V was clipped by 7 bases and J by 5 bases; unmatched bases: 8. This CDR3 has 14 amino acids. The CDR3 coding sequence is TGTGCCAGCACCGGGACAGGGGTGGGTAACGAGCAGTACTTC. Amino acids: CASTGTGVGNEQYF.